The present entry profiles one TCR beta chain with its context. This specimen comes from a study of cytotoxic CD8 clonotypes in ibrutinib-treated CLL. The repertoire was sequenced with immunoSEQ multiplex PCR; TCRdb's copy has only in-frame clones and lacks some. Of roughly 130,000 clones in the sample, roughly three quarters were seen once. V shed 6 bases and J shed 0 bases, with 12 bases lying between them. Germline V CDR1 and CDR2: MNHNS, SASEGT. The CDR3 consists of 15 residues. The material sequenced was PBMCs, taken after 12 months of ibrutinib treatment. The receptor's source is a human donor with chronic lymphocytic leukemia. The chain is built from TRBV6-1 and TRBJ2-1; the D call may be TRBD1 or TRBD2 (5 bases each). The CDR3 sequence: CASSKRDRSYNEQFF. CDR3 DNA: TGTGCCAGCAGCAAGAGGGACCGCTCCTACAATGAGCAGTTCTTC.